The rows below give T cell receptor beta chains drawn from one sample of a study of T cells after yellow fever vaccination. TCRdb re-called the 5' RACE reads through MiXCR, storing one row per CDR3 protein. The table has around 140,000 distinct CDR3 sequences, roughly 8% seen once. Sequences were derived from CD4+ T cells sorted from PBMCs, sampled 5 days after the yellow fever booster vaccination. These receptors were collected from a man under 40 who received the YFV17D yellow fever vaccine. Each CDR3 is given with its conserved first and last residue. The order of the fields is D gene, J gene, V gene, clone size, CDR3 protein, CDR3 DNA. A D gene is named only where the DNA matches it firmly. Rows give clone size only sometimes, using once, few, many, or a class for an expanded clone.

TRBD1	TRBJ1-4	TRBV12-3/TRBV12-4	many	CASSVTSGQINEKLFF	TGTGCCAGCAGTGTCACGTCGGGACAGATTAATGAAAAACTGTTTTTT
-	TRBJ2-6	TRBV20-1	many	CSANGANVLTF	TGCAGTGCTAATGGGGCCAACGTCCTGACTTTC
TRBD2	TRBJ2-1	TRBV20-1	many	CSASSASGSTYNEQFF	TGCAGTGCTAGTTCGGCTAGCGGGAGCACCTACAATGAGCAGTTCTTC
TRBD1	TRBJ1-6	TRBV28	many	CASSSGTGDSPLHF	TGTGCCAGCAGTTCCGGGACAGGGGACTCACCCCTCCACTTT
-	TRBJ2-2	TRBV5-6	many	CASSWVLKPNTGELFF	TGTGCCAGCAGCTGGGTCTTAAAACCGAACACCGGGGAGCTGTTTTTT
-	TRBJ2-6	TRBV20-1	-	CSAARGGIPGANVLTF	TGCAGTGCGGCTAGGGGGGGGATCCCCGGGGCCAACGTCCTGACTTTC
TRBD2	TRBJ2-7	TRBV29-1	few	CSVDSAGGGSYEQYF	TGCAGCGTCGATAGCGCGGGAGGCGGCTCCTACGAGCAGTACTTC
-	TRBJ2-7	TRBV25-1	many	CASSEGDYEQYF	TGTGCCAGCAGTGAAGGGGATTACGAGCAGTACTTC
-	TRBJ2-7	TRBV14	many	CASSQLGSSSYEQYF	TGTGCCAGCAGCCAATTGGGCTCTTCCTCCTACGAGCAGTACTTC
-	TRBJ2-3	TRBV7-3	many	CASSPSPSGTLHF	TGTGCCAGCAGCCCCTCCCCCTCCGGGACCCTTCATTTT
-	TRBJ2-1	TRBV5-8	many	CASRGIRPSDYNEQFF	TGTGCCAGCAGGGGAATAAGACCCTCGGATTACAATGAGCAGTTCTTC
-	TRBJ2-6	TRBV12-3/TRBV12-4	-	CASSLQYSGANVLTF	TGTGCCAGCAGTTTGCAGTACTCTGGGGCCAACGTCCTGACTTTC